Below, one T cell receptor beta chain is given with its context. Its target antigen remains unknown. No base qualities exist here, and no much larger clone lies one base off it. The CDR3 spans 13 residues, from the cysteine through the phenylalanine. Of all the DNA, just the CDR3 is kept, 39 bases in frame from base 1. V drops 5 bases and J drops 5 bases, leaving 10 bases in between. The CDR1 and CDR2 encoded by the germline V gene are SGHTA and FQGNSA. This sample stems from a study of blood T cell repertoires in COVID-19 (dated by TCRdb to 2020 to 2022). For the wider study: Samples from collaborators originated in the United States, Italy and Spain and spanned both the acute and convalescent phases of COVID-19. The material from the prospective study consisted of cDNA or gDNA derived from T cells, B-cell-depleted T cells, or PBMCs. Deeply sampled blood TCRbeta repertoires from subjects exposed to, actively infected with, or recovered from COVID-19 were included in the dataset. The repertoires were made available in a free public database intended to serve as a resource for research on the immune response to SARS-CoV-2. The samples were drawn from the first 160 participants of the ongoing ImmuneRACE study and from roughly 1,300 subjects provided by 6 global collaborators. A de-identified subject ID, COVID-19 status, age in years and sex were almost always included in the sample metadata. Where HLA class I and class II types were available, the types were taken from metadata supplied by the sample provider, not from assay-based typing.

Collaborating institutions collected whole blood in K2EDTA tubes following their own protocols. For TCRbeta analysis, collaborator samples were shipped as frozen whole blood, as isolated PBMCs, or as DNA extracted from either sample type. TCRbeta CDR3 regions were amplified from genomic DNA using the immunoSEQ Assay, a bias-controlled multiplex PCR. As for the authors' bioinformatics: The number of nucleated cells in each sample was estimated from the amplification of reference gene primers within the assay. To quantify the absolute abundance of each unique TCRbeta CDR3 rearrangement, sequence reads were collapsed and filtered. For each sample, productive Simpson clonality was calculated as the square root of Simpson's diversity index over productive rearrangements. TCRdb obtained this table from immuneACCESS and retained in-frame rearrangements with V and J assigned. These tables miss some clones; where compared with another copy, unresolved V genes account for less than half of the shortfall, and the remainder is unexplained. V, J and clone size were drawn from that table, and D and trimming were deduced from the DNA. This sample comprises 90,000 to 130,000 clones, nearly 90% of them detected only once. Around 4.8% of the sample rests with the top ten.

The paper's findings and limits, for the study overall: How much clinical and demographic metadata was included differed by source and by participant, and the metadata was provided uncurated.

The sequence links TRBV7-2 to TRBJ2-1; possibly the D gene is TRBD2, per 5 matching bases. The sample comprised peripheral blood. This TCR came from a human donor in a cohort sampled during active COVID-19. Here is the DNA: TGTGCCAGCAGCCCTTCGAGGGACAATGAGCAGTTCTTC. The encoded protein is CASSPSRDNEQFF. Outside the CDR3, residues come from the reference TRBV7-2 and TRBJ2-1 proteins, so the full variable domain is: GAGVSQSPSNKVTEKGKDVELRCDPISGHTALYWYRQSLGQGLEFLIYFQGNSAPDKSGLPSDRFSAERTGGSVSTLTIQRTQQEDSAVYLCASSPSRDNEQFFGPGTRLTVL.